Shown below are 14 T cell receptor beta chains from a single sample sequenced in a study of cytomegalovirus exposure and HLA in healthy donors. PCR employed 60 Vbeta and 13 Jbeta primers. Profiling relied on immunoSEQ multiplex PCR, and the TCRdb table lists in-frame clones only, not all of them. The sample holds 90,000 to 110,000 clones, 78% seen once. The sample was PBMCs. The receptors here all came from a man aged 30 to 45 in good health and CMV-seronegative.

The CDR3 bases are TGTGCCACCAGCAGTAGGGGTGGGGAGCTGTTTTTT. This encodes CATSSRGGELFF. The chain is built from TRBV15 and TRBJ2-2, with a weak D call TRBD1 (5 bases). From germline, CDR1 is LNHNV and CDR2 YYDKDF (reference sequence). The CDR3 spans 12 residues. V lost 3 bases and J 8 bases, leaving 7 bases between the germline ends.

The chain recombines TRBV28 with TRBJ1-4, with D maybe TRBD1 (6 bases). Germline CDR1 is MDHEN and CDR2 is SYDVKM. CDR3 size: 15 residues. With 5 bases removed from V and 1 base from J, the gap between germline ends came to 11 bases. CDR3 protein: CASSPTGLTNEKLFF. CDR3 nucleotides: TGTGCCAGCAGTCCCACAGGGTTAACTAATGAAAAACTGTTTTTT.

The chain is built from TRBV7-8 and TRBJ2-2; weak D call: TRBD2 (6 bases). From germline, CDR1 is SGHVS and CDR2 FQNEAQ. V was shortened by 6 bases and J by 1 base, with 21 bases between the two germline ends. The CDR3 runs 18 residues. The CDR3 nucleotides are TGTGCCAGCAGATTGAGCGTTCGGAGGGACCAGAACACCGGGGAGCTGTTTTTT. Encoded protein: CASRLSVRRDQNTGELFF. Using reference TRBV7-8 and TRBJ2-2 for the parts outside the CDR3, the full variable domain is GAGVSQSPRYKVAKRGQDVALRCDPISGHVSLFWYQQALGQGPEFLTYFQNEAQLDKSGLPSDRFFAERPEGSVSTLKIQRTQQEDSAVYLCASRLSVRRDQNTGELFFGEGSRLTVL.

This sequence joins TRBV7-8 and TRBJ1-2, with D possibly being TRBD1 (5 bases). V was clipped by 7 bases and J by 4 bases, with 13 bases between them. Germline V gene lookup returns CDR1 SGHVS and CDR2 FQNEAQ. CDR3 size: 13 residues. The CDR3 coding sequence is TGTGCCAGCACCCTGGCGGGGGTCTATGGCTACACCTTC. It yields the protein CASTLAGVYGYTF.

J is TRBJ1-2 and V is TRBV28; D ambiguous. V shed 7 bases and J shed 3 bases, with 18 bases lying between them. The CDR3 length is 15 residues. Per the germline V gene, CDR1 is MDHEN and CDR2 is SYDVKM. CDR3 amino acids: CASNPDPRAHYGYTF. Here the CDR3 DNA reads TGTGCCAGCAACCCTGACCCCCGAGCGCACTATGGCTACACCTTC.

The chain combines TRBV19 with TRBJ2-7, with a weak D call TRBD2 (5 bases). V lost 1 base, J lost 0 bases, and 10 bases lay in between. CDR1 is LNHDA and CDR2 is SQIVND in the germline V gene (reference sequence). CDR3 length: 15 amino acids. This chain's CDR3 is CASSIARGSSYEQYF. CDR3 nucleotide sequence: TGTGCCAGTAGTATAGCCCGGGGATCCTCCTACGAGCAGTACTTC.

The chain combines TRBV7-2 with TRBJ2-5; perhaps TRBD2 as D (6 bases). The CDR3 spans 16 residues. V lost 5 bases, J lost 5 bases, and 21 bases lay in between. Per the germline V gene, CDR1 is SGHTA and CDR2 is FQGNSA. In nucleotides, the CDR3 is TGTGCCAGCAGCGCCAGGAGGGCACGTCGTGGGGAGACCCAGTACTTC. This gives the protein CASSARRARRGETQYF. Together with reference TRBV7-2 and TRBJ2-5, the CDR3 gives the full variable domain: GAGVSQSPSNKVTEKGKDVELRCDPISGHTALYWYRQSLGQGLEFLIYFQGNSAPDKSGLPSDRFSAERTGGSVSTLTIQRTQQEDSAVYLCASSARRARRGETQYFGPGTRLLVL.

This clone showed up just a few times. The chain recombines TRBV7-9 with TRBJ2-5; D not certain. Trimming removed 1 base at V and 5 bases at J, with 17 bases between. CDR1 is SEHNR, CDR2 FQNEAQ, per germline (reference sequence). The CDR3 has 16 amino acids. Written as DNA, the CDR3 is TGTGCCAGCAGCTTAGGGCTCAGGTCGAGTGGGGAGACCCAGTACTTC. As protein: CASSLGLRSSGETQYF.

This chain uses TRBV27 with TRBJ2-4, with D possibly matching TRBD1 (7 bases). CDR1 MNHEY and CDR2 SMNVEV come from the germline V gene (reference sequence). Trimming pared 4 bases from V and 3 bases from J, leaving 16 bases between. This CDR3 is 16 amino acids long. DNA of the CDR3: TGTGCCAGCAGTTCCCCCGGAGGGGGCGACAAAAACATTCAGTACTTC. Residues: CASSSPGGGDKNIQYF.

The gene calls are TRBV5-1 and TRBJ2-5; tentative D call: TRBD1 (6 bases). Gene TRBJ2-7 matches the end of the DNA better, so the J call may be wrong. CDR3 size: 14 residues. CDR1 and CDR2 from the germline V gene are SGHRS and YFSETQ. The CDR3 reads CASSFRDNSYEQYF. As DNA, the CDR3 is TGCGCCAGCAGCTTCAGGGACAACTCCTACGAGCAGTACTTC.

The J gene is TRBJ1-1, the V gene TRBV9; D is perhaps TRBD1 (6 bases). The CDR3 extends over 13 amino acids. V lost 2 bases, J lost 8 bases, and 13 bases lay in between. Germline CDR1 SGDLS, CDR2 YYNGEE. The CDR3 region has the DNA TGTGCCAGCAGCGTGCCAGGGGTGAAGGAAGCTTTCTTT. Amino acid sequence: CASSVPGVKEAFF.

The gene calls are TRBV7-9 and TRBJ1-1; TRBD1 agrees at 9 bases. J was trimmed by 5 bases and V by 3 bases; bases with no gene match: 10. This CDR3 has 16 amino acids. Germline V CDR1 and CDR2: SEHNR, FQNEAQ (reference sequence). The CDR3 DNA reads as TGTGCCAGCAGCTTCCTGGACAGGGGACTGGGTACTGAAGCTTTCTTT. Its protein is CASSFLDRGLGTEAFF.

Comment on this clone: The identical CDR3 is also encoded by other nucleotide sequences in the sample. V usage is TRBV29-1 and J usage is TRBJ2-7; D gene unclear. The V gene lost 3 bases and the J gene lost 3 bases, with 9 bases spanning the gap. CDR3 size: 12 residues. Germline loops: CDR1 SQVTM, CDR2 ANQGSEA. This chain's CDR3 is CSVDGGNYEQYF. In DNA, the CDR3 is TGCAGCGTTGACGGCGGAAACTACGAGCAGTACTTC.

The gene calls are TRBV7-8 and TRBJ1-1, with 9 bases aligning to TRBD1. This CDR3 is built from 15 residues. Germline assignment: CDR1 SGHVS and CDR2 FQNEAQ. V dropped 3 bases and J dropped 3; count of bases not matched to a gene: 5. This chain's CDR3 is CASSFSGQGYTEAFF. In DNA form, the CDR3 reads TGTGCCAGCAGCTTCTCAGGACAGGGGTACACTGAAGCTTTCTTT.